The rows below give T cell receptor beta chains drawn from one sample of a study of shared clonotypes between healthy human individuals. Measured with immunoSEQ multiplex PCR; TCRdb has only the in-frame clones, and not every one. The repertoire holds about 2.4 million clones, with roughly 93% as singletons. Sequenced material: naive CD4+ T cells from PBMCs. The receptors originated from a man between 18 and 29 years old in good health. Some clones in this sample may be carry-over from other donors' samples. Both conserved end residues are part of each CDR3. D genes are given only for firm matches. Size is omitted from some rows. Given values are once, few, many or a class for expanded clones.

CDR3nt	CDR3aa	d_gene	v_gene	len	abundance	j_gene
TGCGCCAGCAGTTCCACTAGCGGGTACAACTCCTACGAGCAGTACTTC	CASSSTSGYNSYEQYF	TRBD2	TRBV5-1	16	.	TRBJ2-7
TGTGCCAGCGGGATTAACAGGGGGAATCAGCCCCAGCATTTT	CASGINRGNQPQHF	TRBD1	TRBV6-5	14	.	TRBJ1-5
TGTGCCAGCAGCTTGGGACAGGAGGGTGAAGCTTTCTTT	CASSLGQEGEAFF	TRBD1	TRBV7-3	13	.	TRBJ1-1
TGTGCCTGGACCGACCGCGGGGAGCTGTTTTTT	CAWTDRGELFF	.	TRBV30	11	few	TRBJ2-2
TGTGCCAGCAGCTGGACAGGGGGTCAGCCCCAGCATTTT	CASSWTGGQPQHF	TRBD1	TRBV7-2	13	many	TRBJ1-5
TGTGCCAGCAGACCAGGGGGCGGCACAGATACGCAGTATTTT	CASRPGGGTDTQYF	TRBD1	TRBV7-9	14	.	TRBJ2-3
TGTGCCAGCAGCTTTCGAAACCTGAACACCGGGGAGCTGTTTTTT	CASSFRNLNTGELFF	.	TRBV5-8	15	.	TRBJ2-2
TGTGCCAGCGATAGGTCAGGGAGCTCCTACGAGCAGTACTTC	CASDRSGSSYEQYF	.	TRBV28	14	.	TRBJ2-7
TGCGCCAGCAGCTCTAGACAGTCAAGCAATTACAATGAGCAGTTCTTC	CASSSRQSSNYNEQFF	.	TRBV4-1	16	.	TRBJ2-1
TGTGCCAGCCGCAGGGAAGCGGTCTCCTACGAGCAGTACTTC	CASRREAVSYEQYF	.	TRBV28	14	.	TRBJ2-7
TGTGCCAGCAGCCCGGATCGGACTAGCGGAAACTTC	CASSPDRTSGNF	TRBD2	TRBV14	12	.	TRBJ2-5
TGTGCCAGCAGCCAAGATCTTACAGGGGGCCCCTACGAGCAGTACTTC	CASSQDLTGGPYEQYF	TRBD1	TRBV14	16	.	TRBJ2-7
TGTGCCAGCAGCCGAGACAGAATGAACACTGAAGCTTTCTTT	CASSRDRMNTEAFF	.	TRBV5-6	14	once	TRBJ1-1
TGCGCCAGCAGCTTGGCCGGGACAGGGGCCGAGCAGTACTTC	CASSLAGTGAEQYF	TRBD1	TRBV5-1	14	.	TRBJ2-7
TGCGCCAGCAGCCCCCGGGACAGGGGAACAGATACGCAGTATTTT	CASSPRDRGTDTQYF	TRBD1	TRBV5-1	15	.	TRBJ2-3
TGTGCCAGCAGTTCCCCGGCGGGAGGGGGCTACGAGCAGTACTTC	CASSSPAGGGYEQYF	TRBD2	TRBV28	15	.	TRBJ2-7
TGTGCCAGCAGTTCGACCCCAGGATCCTCGAGCACTGAAGCTTTCTTT	CASSSTPGSSSTEAFF	.	TRBV28	16	once	TRBJ1-1
TGTGCCAGCAGCGTATCGAGGTGGACTAGCGGGAGTCGGGACACCGGGGAGCTGTTTTTT	CASSVSRWTSGSRDTGELFF	TRBD2	TRBV9	20	.	TRBJ2-2
TGTGCCAGCGACTCTAGGAGCGGGAGCACAGATACGCAGTATTTT	CASDSRSGSTDTQYF	.	TRBV28	15	.	TRBJ2-3
TGTGCCAGCAGCTCCAGACAGGGGAGGATGAACACTGAAGCTTTCTTT	CASSSRQGRMNTEAFF	TRBD1	TRBV5-6	16	.	TRBJ1-1
TGTGCCATCAGTGAGTCGCCTACAGGGGCGTACGTCTATGGCTACACCTTC	CAISESPTGAYVYGYTF	TRBD1	TRBV10-3	17	once	TRBJ1-2
TGCGCCAGCAGTCAGTCCCGGGACAGCCACTACGAGCAGTACTTC	CASSQSRDSHYEQYF	TRBD1	TRBV23-1	15	.	TRBJ2-7
TGTGCCAGCAGTTTGGACAGTTCAGATACGCAGTATTTT	CASSLDSSDTQYF	.	TRBV6-6	13	.	TRBJ2-3
TGCGCCAGCAGCACGAGCGGGGGGGTCTCCTACAATGAGCAGTTCTTC	CASSTSGGVSYNEQFF	TRBD2	TRBV5-1	16	.	TRBJ2-1
TGTGCCAGCAGTGTTCAGGACCGAGAGCAGTACTTC	CASSVQDREQYF	.	TRBV6-1	12	.	TRBJ2-7
TGTGCCAGCAGCTGGACAACTTCAGTGGATACGCAGTATTTT	CASSWTTSVDTQYF	.	TRBV11-2	14	.	TRBJ2-3
TGTGCCAGCAATCTTAAGATGACTAGCGGGAGTGGCGGAGATACGCAGTATTTT	CASNLKMTSGSGGDTQYF	TRBD2	TRBV5-6	18	.	TRBJ2-3
TGTGCCAGCAGTCAAACTTCGGTTCAGCCCCAGCATTTT	CASSQTSVQPQHF	.	TRBV6-5	13	.	TRBJ1-5
TGTGCCAGCAGTGAATCGCCAGGACAGGGGCGAAGAACCGGGGAGCTGTTTTTT	CASSESPGQGRRTGELFF	TRBD1	TRBV25-1	18	.	TRBJ2-2
TGTGCCAGCAGCTCCGGGACTAGCTCAGATACGCAGTATTTT	CASSSGTSSDTQYF	TRBD2	TRBV7-3	14	.	TRBJ2-3
TGTGCCAGCAGCTCCGCGGACACTGACTATGGCTACACCTTC	CASSSADTDYGYTF	.	TRBV7-8	14	.	TRBJ1-2
TGTGCCAGCAGTCCCGGCACTAGCGGGAGTCGTGAGCAGTTCTTC	CASSPGTSGSREQFF	TRBD2	TRBV7-3	15	.	TRBJ2-1
TGTGCCAGCAGCTCTCGGGGAGGGTCCCCTACTGGGAATGAGCAGTTCTTC	CASSSRGGSPTGNEQFF	TRBD2	TRBV11-2	17	.	TRBJ2-1
TGTGCCACCAGCAGAGAAGGGGCCTACGAGCAGTACTTC	CATSREGAYEQYF	.	TRBV15	13	.	TRBJ2-7
TGTGCCAGCAGTTACTCGTTTTCGGGACAGATCTACGAGCAGTACTTC	CASSYSFSGQIYEQYF	TRBD1	TRBV6-5	16	.	TRBJ2-7
TGTGCCAGCAGTCAAGACAGAGGCGTTCAGGAAAAACTGTTTTTT	CASSQDRGVQEKLFF	.	TRBV2	15	.	TRBJ1-4
TGTGCCAGCCTCACTCCGCAGGGAGGGGATGAAGCTTTCTTT	CASLTPQGGDEAFF	.	TRBV28	14	.	TRBJ1-1
TGTGCCAGCAGCTTAGGCCTACTAAGCACAGATACGCAGTATTTT	CASSLGLLSTDTQYF	.	TRBV11-2	15	.	TRBJ2-3
TGTGCCAGTAATAAGGGGAAGACTAATGAAAAACTGTTTTTT	CASNKGKTNEKLFF	.	TRBV19	14	.	TRBJ1-4
TGTGCCAGCAGCTTGGGTCCCCTTCTAGCGGGAGGGGATAATGAGCAGTTCTTC	CASSLGPLLAGGDNEQFF	TRBD2	TRBV11-3	18	once	TRBJ2-1
TGTGCCAGCAGTTATTCCAGCGGGAGGCCTTACAATGAGCAGTTCTTC	CASSYSSGRPYNEQFF	TRBD2	TRBV6-5	16	.	TRBJ2-1
TGTGCCAGCAGCTTGGAGGGCCTTAAGAGCGAGCAGTACTTC	CASSLEGLKSEQYF	.	TRBV5-8	14	.	TRBJ2-7
TGTGCCAGCAGCTCAATCCCAGGGGTCAGAGAGACCCAGTACTTC	CASSSIPGVRETQYF	.	TRBV7-3	15	.	TRBJ2-5
TGTGCCAGCAGTCCTATTGGCCTGGGACTATCAACTAATGAAAAACTGTTTTTT	CASSPIGLGLSTNEKLFF	.	TRBV28	18	.	TRBJ1-4
TGTGCCAGCAGTGAGACGACTAGCAGATACTACGAGCAGTACTTC	CASSETTSRYYEQYF	TRBD2	TRBV28	15	.	TRBJ2-7
TGTGCCAGCAGTACTCCCCCTGGGACAGGGGGAGCGAGCTACACCTTC	CASSTPPGTGGASYTF	TRBD1	TRBV28	16	.	TRBJ1-2
TGTGCCAGCACCAACAGGATCTATGGCTACACCTTC	CASTNRIYGYTF	.	TRBV2	12	.	TRBJ1-2
TGTGCCAGCAGGGCGGGAGGAAGCTACAATGAGCAGTTCTTC	CASRAGGSYNEQFF	TRBD2	TRBV6-6	14	.	TRBJ2-1
TGTGCCAGCAGATCGACAGGGGGCAATGAGCAGTTCTTC	CASRSTGGNEQFF	TRBD1	TRBV7-3	13	.	TRBJ2-1
TGTGCCAGAAGCTTGGAAGAGGGGCGGGCAGGGGGAAGGACTGGAAACACCATATATTTT	CARSLEEGRAGGRTGNTIYF	TRBD1	TRBV5-3	20	.	TRBJ1-3
TGTGCCTGGAGCCTTCCGGGACAGGTGAACACTGAAGCTTTCTTT	CAWSLPGQVNTEAFF	TRBD1	TRBV30	15	few	TRBJ1-1
TGTGCCAGCAGTGAATTGGTGATTAATGAGCAGTTCTTC	CASSELVINEQFF	.	TRBV2	13	.	TRBJ2-1
TGTGCCAGCAGCTCTGGGTGGAACACTGAAGCTTTCTTT	CASSSGWNTEAFF	.	TRBV7-9	13	few	TRBJ1-1
TGCGCCAGCAGTAAGGACAGGGGGAACACCGGGGAGCTGTTTTTT	CASSKDRGNTGELFF	TRBD1	TRBV23-1	15	.	TRBJ2-2